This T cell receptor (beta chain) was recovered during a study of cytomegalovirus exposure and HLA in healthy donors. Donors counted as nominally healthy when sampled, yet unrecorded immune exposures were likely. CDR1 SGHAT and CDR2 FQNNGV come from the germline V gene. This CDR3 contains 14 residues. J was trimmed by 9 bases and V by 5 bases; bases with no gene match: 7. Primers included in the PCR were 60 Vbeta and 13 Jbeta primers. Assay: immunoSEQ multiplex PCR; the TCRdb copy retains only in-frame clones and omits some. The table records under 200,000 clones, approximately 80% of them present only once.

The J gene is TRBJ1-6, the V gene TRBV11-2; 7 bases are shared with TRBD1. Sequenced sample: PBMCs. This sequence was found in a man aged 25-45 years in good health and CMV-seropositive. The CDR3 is CASSRDRVLSPLHF. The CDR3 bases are TGTGCCAGCAGCCGAGACAGGGTTCTTTCACCCCTCCACTTT.